This TCR beta chain was sequenced during a study of a mutant IDH1 vaccine in newly diagnosed glioma. Study information: Before enrollment, patients got radiotherapy alone, temozolomide alone, or mostly the combination.

General study findings and limits: Across multiple MHC alleles, 93.3% of patients had vaccine-induced responses. It seemed that pseudoprogression was not linked to changes in the top peripheral T cell clonotypes.

Specified time point: week 23, last vaccination. A 20-mer mutant IDH1 peptide at 300 ug was injected subcutaneously with topical imiquimod. The CDR3 sequence is 16 residues long. V shed 4 bases and J 6 bases; nucleotides not matched to a gene: 4. Germline CDR1 is LGHNA and CDR2 is YSLEER. Sequencing was performed with immunoSEQ multiplex PCR; in TCRdb, only in-frame clones are kept and a portion is missing. The profile shows 35,000 to 40,000 clones, roughly 81% of them singletons. As for this clone: Its antigen is not identified.

The clonotype comes from a man in his forties with glioma. The source was PBMCs, collected from a glioma patient whose treatment included an IDH1 peptide vaccine. V gene TRBV4-3 combines with J gene TRBJ2-1; 15 bases are a match to TRBD2. CDR3 DNA sequence: TGCGCCAGCAGCCCGGGACTAGCGGGGGGTACCAATGAGCAGTTCTTC. It encodes CASSPGLAGGTNEQFF.